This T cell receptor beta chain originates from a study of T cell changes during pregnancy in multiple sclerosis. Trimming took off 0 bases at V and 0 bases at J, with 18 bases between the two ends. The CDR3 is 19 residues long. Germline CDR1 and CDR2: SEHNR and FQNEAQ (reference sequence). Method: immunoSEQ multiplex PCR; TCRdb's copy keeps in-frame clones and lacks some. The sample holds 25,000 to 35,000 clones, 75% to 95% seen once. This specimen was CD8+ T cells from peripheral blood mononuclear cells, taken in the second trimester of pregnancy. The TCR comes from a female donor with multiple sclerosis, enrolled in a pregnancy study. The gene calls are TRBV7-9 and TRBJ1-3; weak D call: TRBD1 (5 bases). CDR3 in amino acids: CASSLAAGQTLGSGNTIYF. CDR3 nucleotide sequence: TGTGCCAGCAGCTTAGCGGCAGGACAAACCCTTGGCTCTGGAAACACCATATATTTT.